The T cell receptor beta chain under discussion was sequenced for a study of breast tumors, draining lymph nodes, adjacent tissues listed by TCRdb under 2016. About the investigation overall: In breast cancer patients, the study compared the TCR beta repertoires of tumor, adjacent nontumor tissue and axillary lymph nodes. In human breast cancer, the study set out to evaluate how tumor, surrounding tissue and draining lymph node repertoires relate to one another and whether T cells may move between these sites. Overall study outcomes, separate from this receptor: The conclusion that tumor T cells originate in lymph nodes was presented as consistent with a hypothesis rather than as directly demonstrated. A scenario in which most tumor T cells derive from the lymph node and then expand within tumor tissue was judged to be consistent with the data. In luminal-like breast cancer, tumor and nontumor tissue repertoires resembled each other significantly more than in basal-like breast cancer. T-cell repertoire diversity in tumors was found to be lower than in lymph nodes but higher than in nontumor tissue, and preferential V and J gene usage was observed.

Lymph node samples came from the axillary draining lymph nodes of breast cancer patients. Concerning this clonotype: Its target antigen remains unknown. A much larger clone lies a single base off, so this may be a read error.

The listed sequencing device is Illumina HiSeq 2000. TCR beta chain libraries were generated through multiplex PCR amplification. High-throughput sequencing was used to analyze the amplified TCR beta chain products. The public reads were run again by TCRdb, first through fastp at Q25 and then through MiXCR, and only productive beta chains were kept. Rows matching on CDR3 protein sequence are summarized as one entry with the most common DNA and genes. The sample table contains about 230,000 distinct CDR3 sequences; only one count was recorded for about 30% of them. The ten most abundant clones make up approximately 1.4% of the sample. Sequencing was done on a sample of axillary lymph node tissue. The TCR sequence derives from a female donor with breast cancer. Some clones in this sample may be carry-over from other donors' samples.

Here is the DNA: TGTGCCAGCAGTTACTCAAAGACTAGTTACGATGAGCAGTCCTTC. Its product reads: CASSYSKTSYDEQSF. The chain couples TRBV6-5 to TRBJ2-1; TRBD2 might be the D gene, on 6 matching bases. Sequences MNHEY (CDR1) and SVGAGI (CDR2) are obtained from the germline V gene. Taken from cysteine to phenylalanine, the CDR3 has 15 residues. CDR3 DNA only is kept here, 45 bases in frame from base 1.